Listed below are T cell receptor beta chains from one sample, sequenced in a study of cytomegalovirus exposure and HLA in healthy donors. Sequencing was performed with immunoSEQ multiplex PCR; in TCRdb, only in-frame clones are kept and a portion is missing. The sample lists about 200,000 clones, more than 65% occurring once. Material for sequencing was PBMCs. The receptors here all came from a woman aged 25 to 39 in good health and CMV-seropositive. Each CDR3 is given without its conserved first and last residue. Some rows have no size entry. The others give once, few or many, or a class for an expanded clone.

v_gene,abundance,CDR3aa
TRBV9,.,ASSVDGRGSGELF
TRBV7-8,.,ASSLAPDRAQDGELF
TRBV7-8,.,ASSLANPRLAGDVY
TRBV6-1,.,ASREPLAGVSYEQF
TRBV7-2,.,ASSFSGYGYT
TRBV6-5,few,ASSLYAPTGEQY
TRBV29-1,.,SVVGQGEAKNIQY
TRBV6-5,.,ASSYWGGSEQY
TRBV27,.,ASSLRGRGGYT
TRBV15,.,ATSRVRLAGESQQY
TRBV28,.,ASIPSKGYGELF
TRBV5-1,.,ASSLDTSGRSYEQY
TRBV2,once,ASTIKAGGVNEQF
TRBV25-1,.,ASSPGRYTDTQY
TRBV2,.,ASRGGGGTDTQY
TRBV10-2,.,ASSLTSGRLNEQF
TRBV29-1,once,SAPGLAGVGEQF
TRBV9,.,ASSVALAGVRNEQF
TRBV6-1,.,ASSDRGLLSTDTQY